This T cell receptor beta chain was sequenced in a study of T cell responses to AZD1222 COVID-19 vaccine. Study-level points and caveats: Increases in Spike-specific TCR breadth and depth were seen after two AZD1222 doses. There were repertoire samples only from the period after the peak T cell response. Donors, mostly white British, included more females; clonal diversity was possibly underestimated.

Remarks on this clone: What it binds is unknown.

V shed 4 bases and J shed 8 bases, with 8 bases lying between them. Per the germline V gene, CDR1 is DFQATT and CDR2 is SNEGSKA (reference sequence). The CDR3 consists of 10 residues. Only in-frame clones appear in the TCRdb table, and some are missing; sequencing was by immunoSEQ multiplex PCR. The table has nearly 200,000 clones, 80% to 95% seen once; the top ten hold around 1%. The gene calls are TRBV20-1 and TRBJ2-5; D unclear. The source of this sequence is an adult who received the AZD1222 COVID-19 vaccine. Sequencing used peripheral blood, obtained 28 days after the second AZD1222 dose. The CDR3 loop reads CSATLSTQYF. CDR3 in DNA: TGCAGTGCTACCCTTTCCACCCAGTACTTC.